A selection of T cell receptor beta chains follows, all from one sample in a study of OX40 agonist ivuxolimab in advanced cancers. Assay: immunoSEQ multiplex PCR; the TCRdb copy retains only in-frame clones and omits some. The table includes around 74,000 clones, about 92% detected once. The sample here was CD4+ or CD8+ T cells sorted from blood, taken in a trial of the OX40 agonist ivuxolimab. Receptors originate from an adult with an advanced solid tumor such as melanoma, head and neck, liver or kidney cancer. The CDR3 runs from the conserved cysteine through the conserved F or W. D genes are given only for firm matches. Some rows mark clone size as missing; the rest say once, few, many or name a class of expanded clone.

CDR3nt: TGCGCCAGCAGCTTTTTCAACAGAGCGAACACCGGGGAGCTGTTTTTT; CDR3aa: CASSFFNRANTGELFF; d_gene: .; abundance: .; v_gene: TRBV5-1; j_gene: TRBJ2-2
CDR3nt: TGTGCCTGGAAGGCCGGTGGGGGGGAGACCCAGTACTTC; CDR3aa: CAWKAGGGETQYF; d_gene: .; abundance: few; v_gene: TRBV30; j_gene: TRBJ2-5
CDR3nt: TGTGCCAGTAGTATGATAGGGATATGGGCTGGGGACCCCTCTGGCCTTGCTACGCAGTATTTT; CDR3aa: CASSMIGIWAGDPSGLATQYF; d_gene: .; abundance: .; v_gene: TRBV19; j_gene: TRBJ2-3
CDR3nt: TGTGCCAGCAGCGTTCTGAGCGGGAGCTCAGATACGCAGTATTTT; CDR3aa: CASSVLSGSSDTQYF; d_gene: TRBD2; abundance: .; v_gene: TRBV9; j_gene: TRBJ2-3
CDR3nt: TGTGCCAGCAGTTTATTCCCAGGGAATGGGCGGGATACGCAGTATTTT; CDR3aa: CASSLFPGNGRDTQYF; d_gene: .; abundance: .; v_gene: TRBV27; j_gene: TRBJ2-3
CDR3nt: TGTGCCAGTAGTATAACCAGGGGACCGAATCAGCCCCAGCATTTT; CDR3aa: CASSITRGPNQPQHF; d_gene: .; abundance: .; v_gene: TRBV19; j_gene: TRBJ1-5
CDR3nt: TGTGCCAGTAGTATTGGGGGACCGGGCACTGAAGCTTTCTTT; CDR3aa: CASSIGGPGTEAFF; d_gene: .; abundance: .; v_gene: TRBV19; j_gene: TRBJ1-1
CDR3nt: TGTGCCAGCAGTGCGGGTCTAGTCCGCACAGATACGCAGTATTTT; CDR3aa: CASSAGLVRTDTQYF; d_gene: .; abundance: few; v_gene: TRBV6-1; j_gene: TRBJ2-3
CDR3nt: TGTGCCAGTAGTATTCAAGGAGGACTAGCGGGAGAGGGGTTCGAGCAGTACTTC; CDR3aa: CASSIQGGLAGEGFEQYF; d_gene: TRBD2; abundance: .; v_gene: TRBV19; j_gene: TRBJ2-7
CDR3nt: TGTGCCAGCAGCAAAAAAACAGGGGGCGGTGAGCAGTACTTC; CDR3aa: CASSKKTGGGEQYF; d_gene: TRBD1; abundance: .; v_gene: TRBV5-5; j_gene: TRBJ2-7
CDR3nt: TGTGCCAGCAGTTTCAGGCTAGCGGGAGTCGATACGCAGTATTTT; CDR3aa: CASSFRLAGVDTQYF; d_gene: TRBD2; abundance: .; v_gene: TRBV7-3; j_gene: TRBJ2-3
CDR3nt: TGTGCCAGCAGCAACAGGGACGGTCCCAATGAGCAGTTCTTC; CDR3aa: CASSNRDGPNEQFF; d_gene: .; abundance: few; v_gene: TRBV11-3; j_gene: TRBJ2-1
CDR3nt: TGTGCTAGTGGTTCCTCTACAAGGGCTGAAGCTTTCTTT; CDR3aa: CASGSSTRAEAFF; d_gene: .; abundance: .; v_gene: TRBV12-5; j_gene: TRBJ1-1
CDR3nt: TGTGCCACCAGCAGAGACAACAGGGAGAACTACACCTTC; CDR3aa: CATSRDNRENYTF; d_gene: .; abundance: .; v_gene: TRBV15; j_gene: TRBJ1-2
CDR3nt: TGTGCCAGCAGTTACAATGGGGCGACTGTCGGTTCAGATACGCAGTATTTT; CDR3aa: CASSYNGATVGSDTQYF; d_gene: .; abundance: .; v_gene: TRBV28; j_gene: TRBJ2-3
CDR3nt: TGTGCCAGCAGCTTAGGAGAGTATTACGAGCAGTACTTC; CDR3aa: CASSLGEYYEQYF; d_gene: .; abundance: .; v_gene: TRBV7-9; j_gene: TRBJ2-7